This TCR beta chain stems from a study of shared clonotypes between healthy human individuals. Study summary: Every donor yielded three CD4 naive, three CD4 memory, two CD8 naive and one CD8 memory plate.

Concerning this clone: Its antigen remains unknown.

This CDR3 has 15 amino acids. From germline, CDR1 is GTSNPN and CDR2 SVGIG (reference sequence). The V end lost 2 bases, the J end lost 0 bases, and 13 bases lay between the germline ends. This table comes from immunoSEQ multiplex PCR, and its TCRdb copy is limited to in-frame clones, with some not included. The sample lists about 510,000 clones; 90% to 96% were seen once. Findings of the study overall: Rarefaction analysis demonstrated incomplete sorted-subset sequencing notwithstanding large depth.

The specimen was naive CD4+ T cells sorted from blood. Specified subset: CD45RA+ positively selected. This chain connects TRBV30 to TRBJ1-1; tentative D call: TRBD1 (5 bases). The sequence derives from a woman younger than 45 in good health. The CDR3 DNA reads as TGTGCCTGGAGTCTCCACGGACACCTGAACACTGAAGCTTTCTTT. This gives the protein CAWSLHGHLNTEAFF.